This T cell receptor (beta chain) was captured in a study of blood T cell repertoires in COVID-19. Study background: Specimens from acute and convalescent COVID-19 originated in the United States, Italy and Spain. Nucleic acid was either cDNA or gDNA, and it came from T cells, B-cell-depleted T cells, or PBMCs.

Note on this clone: Distinct nucleotide sequences in the sample also encode this CDR3.

As processed by the authors: By means of reference gene primer amplification, nucleated cell counts were estimated. The protocol was immunoSEQ multiplex PCR, while the TCRdb copy is restricted to in-frame clones and leaves out a portion. That table furnishes V, J and clone size, whereas the DNA furnished D and trimming. The repertoire holds 40,000 to 50,000 clones, with about 85% as singletons. CDR3 length: 14 residues. CDR1 is MNHNS and CDR2 is SASEGT in the germline V gene. Trimming left V 1 base short and J 6 bases short, with 9 bases between. Sequenced: peripheral blood. This receptor was identified in a man aged 50 or older with active COVID-19. The rearrangement links TRBV6-1 to TRBJ2-2, with a possible D match to TRBD1 (6 bases). The CDR3 DNA reads TGTGCCAGCAGTGAAGTTTGGGGGCCCGGGGAGCTGTTTTTT. Its translation is CASSEVWGPGELFF.